This T cell receptor (beta chain) was identified during a study of CD8 T cells in Susac syndrome (dated by TCRdb to about 2019). With regard to the full study: The study used repertoire sequencing to test whether antigen drove CD8+ T cell activation and differentiation in Susac syndrome.

Findings and caveats that apply to the study as a whole: The TCR sequencing and HLA analysis was acknowledged to have included a relatively small number of individuals.

Remarks on this clonotype: Its specific antigen is unknown. Qualities for individual bases were not recorded, and no much larger clone is one base off.

RNA was extracted using the RNeasy kit, and roughly 0.5 to 1 ug of the RNA was reverse transcribed with random hexamers. TCR beta CDR3 regions were amplified with the immunoSEQ multiplex PCR assay covering 54 Vbeta and 13 Jbeta segments. Bias from PCR amplification was corrected by using a synthetic template baseline for primer optimization and for computational correction. Per the original workflow: Reads were annotated to V, D and J genes according to IMGT and were analyzed with immunoSEQ Analyzer, with only productive sequences retained. Clonality was calculated as one minus the Shannon entropy normalized by log2 of the number of productive unique sequences. Public and private clones were assessed among the 100 most prevalent clones of each patient and control. Clones were defined as Susac-specific when absent from the healthy and MS cohorts, from approximately 970 published viral clones and from other ImmuneACCESS disease sequences. Using fastp trimming at Q25 and MiXCR clonotype assembly, TCRdb reanalyzed the public sequencing data and kept in-frame beta chains. Rows are unified per CDR3 protein, each entry keeping the most common DNA and genes. TCRdb's processing, not the authors' own work, is the source of the V and J calls. This sample holds under 200,000 distinct CDR3 sequences; around 96% were observed only once. The ten largest clones take up about 0.13% of the sample.

V sheds 5 bases and J sheds 1 base, leaving 11 bases between their ends. The CDR3 holds 14 amino acids from the cysteine to the phenylalanine. Only the CDR3 DNA stays, 42 bases, in frame from base 1. Sequences LGHDT (CDR1) and YNNKEL (CDR2) are obtained from the germline V gene (reference sequence). Peripheral blood CD8+ and CD4+ T cells from healthy donors, Susac syndrome patients and multiple sclerosis patients were profiled using high-throughput TCR beta sequencing. The healthy donors served as controls matched for age and sex. Bulk CD8+ and CD4+ T cells were purified by magnetic negative isolation, whereas CD8+ TEMRA cells were enriched by FACS. Blood was collected in EDTA tubes and processed within 24 hours, with PBMCs isolated through density gradient centrifugation. PBMCs destined for TCR sequencing were cryopreserved in liquid nitrogen and later thawed in a 37 °C water bath. Purity of sorted or isolated CD4+, CD8+ and CD8+ TEMRA cells was at least 90%.

The chain is made from TRBV3-1 and TRBJ1-1, with the D gene uncertain. The material sequenced was CD4+ T cells from PBMCs. The source of this sequence is a human donor in good health. The CDR3 region: CASSRAASNTEAFF. In nucleotides, the sequence is TGTGCCAGCAGCAGGGCGGCTTCGAACACTGAAGCTTTCTTT.